Listed below are T cell receptor beta chains from one sample, sequenced in a study of cytomegalovirus exposure and HLA in healthy donors. This table comes from immunoSEQ multiplex PCR, and its TCRdb copy is limited to in-frame clones, with some not included. The sample records 90,000 to 150,000 clones, more than 70% being singletons. Sequencing was carried out using PBMCs. The receptors were sampled from a man aged 50 to 59 in good health and CMV-seronegative. Both conserved end residues are part of each CDR3. The order of the fields is CDR3 protein, CDR3 DNA, D gene, J gene, V gene, clone size. D genes are given only for firm matches. Not every row has a clone size; where given, it reads once, few, many or a size class.

CASSLVSGINQETQYF,TGTGCCAGCAGCTTAGTGAGCGGGATTAATCAAGAGACCCAGTACTTC,TRBD2,TRBJ2-5,TRBV7-2,-
CASSPLRDSGNTIYF,TGTGCCAGCAGCCCGCTGAGAGACTCTGGAAACACCATATATTTT,-,TRBJ1-3,TRBV28,-
CAISESAGIAGELFF,TGTGCCATCAGTGAGTCCGCGGGAATTGCCGGGGAGCTGTTTTTT,-,TRBJ2-2,TRBV10-3,-
CASSLEGAGTGELFF,TGCGCCAGCAGCTTGGAGGGGGCGGGCACCGGGGAGCTGTTTTTT,TRBD1,TRBJ2-2,TRBV5-1,-
CATRQGSSSYNEQFF,TGTGCCACCAGACAGGGGTCGAGCTCCTACAATGAGCAGTTCTTC,TRBD1,TRBJ2-1,TRBV6-1,once
CASSSRDKDTSPLHF,TGTGCCAGCAGCTCCCGGGACAAAGATACTTCACCCCTCCACTTT,-,TRBJ1-6,TRBV9,-
CASSDRLNTEAFF,TGTGCCAGCAGCGACAGGCTGAACACTGAAGCTTTCTTT,-,TRBJ1-1,TRBV5-8,-
CASSLSTTHYGYPF,TGTGCCAGCAGCTTAAGCACGACCCACTATGGCTACCCCTTC,-,TRBJ1-2,TRBV5-6,-
CASSQSHGTGFNGYTF,TGTGCCAGCAGCCAGTCCCACGGGACAGGTTTTAATGGCTACACCTTC,TRBD1,TRBJ1-2,TRBV6-6,-
CASSLAGVYEQYF,TGTGCCAGCAGCTTAGCGGGAGTCTACGAGCAGTACTTC,-,TRBJ2-7,TRBV13,-
CASSHGTSGGLYQETQYF,TGTGCCAGCAGCCACGGGACTAGCGGGGGCCTCTACCAAGAGACCCAGTACTTC,TRBD2,TRBJ2-5,TRBV7-2,-
CASSFRGQATNEKLFF,TGCGCCAGCAGCTTTCGAGGACAGGCAACTAATGAAAAACTGTTTTTT,TRBD1,TRBJ1-4,TRBV5-1,-
CASSGLGGFGEKLFF,TGTGCCAGCAGTGGCTTGGGGGGTTTCGGTGAAAAACTGTTTTTT,-,TRBJ1-4,TRBV25-1,-
CAISEGEGATYEQYF,TGTGCCATCAGTGAGGGGGAAGGGGCGACCTACGAGCAGTACTTC,-,TRBJ2-7,TRBV10-3,-
CASSLAGFAYNEQFF,TGTGCCAGCAGCTTAGCAGGGTTTGCATACAATGAGCAGTTCTTC,-,TRBJ2-1,TRBV11-2,-
CASSQGNLWTQYF,TGTGCCAGTAGCCAGGGGAATTTATGGACCCAGTACTTC,-,TRBJ2-5,TRBV19,-
CASSHPGLAGGSTDTQYF,TGCGCCAGCAGCCATCCGGGACTAGCGGGGGGAAGCACAGATACGCAGTATTTT,TRBD2,TRBJ2-3,TRBV4-1,-
CASRPTGGTEAFF,TGTGCCAGCAGACCCACAGGGGGCACTGAAGCTTTCTTT,TRBD1,TRBJ1-1,TRBV27,-
CASSRTGGDTDTQYF,TGCGCCAGCAGCCGAACGGGAGGGGACACAGATACGCAGTATTTT,TRBD2,TRBJ2-3,TRBV4-3,-
CASIIPGQGHNEQFF,TGTGCCAGCATCATCCCGGGACAGGGGCACAATGAGCAGTTCTTC,-,TRBJ2-1,TRBV21-1,-
CASSVGVGSGSYNEQFF,TGTGCCAGCAGCGTAGGGGTAGGAAGCGGGAGTTACAATGAGCAGTTCTTC,TRBD2,TRBJ2-1,TRBV9,-
CASSYTLTGVDYGYTF,TGTGCCAGCAGTTATACTTTGACAGGGGTCGACTATGGCTACACCTTC,TRBD1,TRBJ1-2,TRBV6-6,-
CASSFGRLYNEQFF,TGTGCCAGCAGTTTCGGAAGACTGTACAATGAGCAGTTCTTC,-,TRBJ2-1,TRBV28,-
CSVWDSEAFF,TGCAGCGTTTGGGACAGTGAAGCTTTCTTT,TRBD1,TRBJ1-1,TRBV29-1,-
CASSTGQNTDTQYF,TGCGCCAGCAGTACGGGACAGAACACAGATACGCAGTATTTT,TRBD1,TRBJ2-3,TRBV5-1,-
CASWAWTSGYEQYF,TGTGCCAGCTGGGCTTGGACTAGCGGCTACGAGCAGTACTTC,TRBD2,TRBJ2-7,TRBV28,-
CASSQFKGAYEQYF,TGCGCCAGCAGCCAATTTAAGGGGGCGTACGAGCAGTACTTC,TRBD1,TRBJ2-7,TRBV4-3,-
CASRGLAGSSDTQYF,TGTGCCAGCAGGGGACTAGCGGGGTCCTCAGATACGCAGTATTTT,TRBD2,TRBJ2-3,TRBV6-1,-
CASSEYVLQGSRTEAFF,TGTGCCAGCAGTGAGTACGTTTTACAGGGGAGTCGGACTGAAGCTTTCTTT,TRBD1,TRBJ1-1,TRBV6-1,-
CASSDDRAPNYGYTF,TGTGCCAGTAGTGACGACAGGGCCCCTAACTATGGCTACACCTTC,TRBD1,TRBJ1-2,TRBV19,-
CASSEGYFYNEQFF,TGTGCCAGCAGTGAAGGGTACTTCTACAATGAGCAGTTCTTC,-,TRBJ2-1,TRBV6-1,-
CASSYPMGSGDEKLFF,TGTGCCAGCAGTTACCCCATGGGATCGGGAGATGAAAAACTGTTTTTT,-,TRBJ1-4,TRBV6-6,-
CATARTSGADTQYF,TGTGCCACCGCCCGGACTAGCGGGGCAGATACGCAGTATTTT,TRBD2,TRBJ2-3,TRBV7-6,-
CASSPTGEVNQPQHF,TGTGCCAGCTCACCGACAGGGGAAGTCAATCAGCCCCAGCATTTT,TRBD1,TRBJ1-5,TRBV18,-
CSVLVVNTEAFF,TGCAGCGTCCTGGTAGTGAACACTGAAGCTTTCTTT,-,TRBJ1-1,TRBV29-1,few
CASSRSGQINQPQHF,TGTGCCAGCAGCCGATCGGGACAGATAAATCAGCCCCAGCATTTT,TRBD1,TRBJ1-5,TRBV7-2,-
CSASQGGEQFF,TGCAGTGCTTCCCAGGGGGGTGAGCAGTTCTTC,-,TRBJ2-1,TRBV20-1,-
CASSLLAEYQETQYF,TGTGCCAGCAGTTTACTAGCGGAGTACCAAGAGACCCAGTACTTC,TRBD2,TRBJ2-5,TRBV28,-
CASSSAGVDGGELFF,TGTGCCAGCAGCTCAGCGGGAGTGGATGGCGGGGAGCTGTTTTTT,TRBD2,TRBJ2-2,TRBV7-2,-
CASRQGQNTGELFF,TGTGCCAGCAGACAGGGACAGAACACCGGGGAGCTGTTTTTT,-,TRBJ2-2,TRBV6-1,-
CAWNRVPSIEQYF,TGTGCCTGGAACAGGGTTCCCTCGATAGAGCAGTACTTC,-,TRBJ2-7,TRBV30,-
CASSPPGRANYGYTF,TGTGCCAGCTCACCGCCAGGCAGAGCTAACTATGGCTACACCTTC,-,TRBJ1-2,TRBV18,-
CASSSLATYEQYF,TGTGCCAGCAGCTCCCTAGCGACCTACGAGCAGTACTTC,-,TRBJ2-7,TRBV7-2,once
CASSYSSGLRYEQYF,TGTGCCAGCAGTTACTCTTCAGGGCTCCGCTACGAGCAGTACTTC,-,TRBJ2-7,TRBV6-5,-
CAASGQGSNEQFF,TGTGCCGCTTCGGGACAGGGTTCCAATGAGCAGTTCTTC,TRBD1,TRBJ2-1,TRBV19,-
CASSARDRDNNEQFF,TGTGCCAGCAGCGCCCGGGACAGGGACAACAATGAGCAGTTCTTC,TRBD1,TRBJ2-1,TRBV9,-
CAWSVPWTGDSGNTIYF,TGTGCCTGGAGTGTACCTTGGACAGGAGACTCTGGAAACACCATATATTTT,TRBD1,TRBJ1-3,TRBV30,-
CASSFDGGAGADTQYF,TGCGCCAGCAGCTTCGATGGGGGGGCCGGTGCAGATACGCAGTATTTT,-,TRBJ2-3,TRBV5-1,-